Listed below are T cell receptor beta chains from one sample, sequenced in a study of cytomegalovirus exposure and HLA in healthy donors. TCRdb keeps only in-frame clones here, not all; method: immunoSEQ multiplex PCR. The table includes more than 150,000 clones, around 80% detected once. Input material: PBMCs. These TCRs come from a woman aged 45-65 years in good health and CMV-seropositive. The CDR3 runs from the conserved cysteine through the conserved F or W. D genes are given only for firm matches. Rows give clone size only sometimes, using once, few, many, or a class for an expanded clone.

CDR3 protein	CDR3 DNA	V gene	clone size	D gene	J gene
CASTRQGIQETQYF	TGTGCCAGCACTAGACAGGGGATACAAGAGACCCAGTACTTC	TRBV2	NA	TRBD1	TRBJ2-5
CASSSGAGLGYNEQFF	TGTGCCAGCAGTTCGGGCGCGGGGTTAGGCTACAATGAGCAGTTCTTC	TRBV27	NA	NA	TRBJ2-1
CASSPPGRGSAGYTF	TGTGCCAGCTCACCCCCTGGCAGGGGCTCTGCGGGCTACACCTTC	TRBV18	NA	NA	TRBJ1-2
CASSLAGISSGNTIYF	TGCGCCAGCAGCTTGGCCGGGATCAGCTCTGGAAACACCATATATTTT	TRBV5-1	NA	NA	TRBJ1-3
CASSYSWGGRGGELFF	TGTGCCAGCAGTTACTCTTGGGGGGGGCGGGGCGGGGAGCTGTTTTTT	TRBV6-5	NA	NA	TRBJ2-2
CASSIGTGETDTQYF	TGTGCCAGTAGTATAGGAACGGGGGAGACAGATACGCAGTATTTT	TRBV19	NA	NA	TRBJ2-3
CASTLRGSTGELFF	TGTGCCAGCACACTTCGGGGGTCCACCGGGGAGCTGTTTTTT	TRBV7-6	NA	NA	TRBJ2-2
CASSVVPSFPFNYGYTF	TGTGCCAGCAGCGTAGTTCCTTCTTTCCCCTTTAACTATGGCTACACCTTC	TRBV9	NA	NA	TRBJ1-2
CSSSLGTASNQPQHF	TGTTCCAGCAGCCTAGGGACAGCCAGCAATCAGCCCCAGCATTTT	TRBV7-9	NA	TRBD1	TRBJ1-5
CASSQGKSITHSEQYF	TGCGCCAGCAGCCAAGGAAAGAGCATAACCCATAGCGAGCAGTACTTC	TRBV4-1	NA	NA	TRBJ2-7
CASSGQGAGEQYF	TGTGCCAGTTCGGGACAGGGGGCGGGGGAGCAGTACTTC	TRBV6-1	once	TRBD1	TRBJ2-7
CASSDSRDRAYGYTF	TGTGCCAGCAGTGATAGCCGGGACAGAGCCTATGGCTACACCTTC	TRBV6-1	NA	TRBD1	TRBJ1-2
CASSTQNQPQHF	TGTGCCAGCAGTACCCAGAATCAGCCCCAGCATTTT	TRBV7-9	NA	NA	TRBJ1-5
CASSMVQGGGYTF	TGTGCCAGTAGTATGGTACAGGGTGGTGGCTACACCTTC	TRBV19	NA	NA	TRBJ1-2
CASSPTTSGDYNEQFF	TGTGCCAGCTCACCAACCACTAGCGGGGATTACAATGAGCAGTTCTTC	TRBV18	NA	TRBD2	TRBJ2-1
CATRDRDYNSPLHF	TGTGCCACCCGGGACAGAGACTATAATTCACCCCTCCACTTT	TRBV10-3	few	TRBD1	TRBJ1-6
CASSIGANTEAFF	TGTGCCAGTAGTATAGGGGCTAACACTGAAGCTTTCTTT	TRBV19	NA	NA	TRBJ1-1
CASSWGYSGRAPDTQYF	TGTGCCAGCAGCTGGGGGTATAGCGGGAGGGCCCCAGATACGCAGTATTTT	TRBV7-9	NA	TRBD2	TRBJ2-3
CASSSFTDTQYF	TGTGCCAGCAGCTCCTTTACAGATACGCAGTATTTT	TRBV7-9	NA	NA	TRBJ2-3
CASSDRNQPQHF	TGTGCCAGCAGTGACCGGAATCAGCCCCAGCATTTT	TRBV25-1	few	NA	TRBJ1-5
CASRRQGAVDNEQFF	TGTGCCAGCAGAAGGCAGGGGGCCGTGGACAATGAGCAGTTCTTC	TRBV6-1	NA	TRBD1	TRBJ2-1
CSSSFRQGVVGELFF	TGTTCCAGCAGCTTCCGACAGGGGGTGGTCGGGGAGCTGTTTTTT	TRBV7-9	NA	TRBD1	TRBJ2-2
CASSLNVDSPLHF	TGTGCCAGTAGTCTTAATGTTGATTCACCCCTCCACTTT	TRBV19	NA	NA	TRBJ1-6
CAWSKTATNEKLFF	TGTGCCTGGAGTAAGACAGCAACTAATGAAAAACTGTTTTTT	TRBV30	NA	NA	TRBJ1-4
CASSWTGAGREQYF	TGTGCCAGCAGCTGGACAGGGGCTGGTAGGGAGCAGTACTTC	TRBV7-9	NA	TRBD1	TRBJ2-7
CSVEAGVREKLFF	TGCAGCGTTGAGGCCGGGGTTCGTGAAAAACTGTTTTTT	TRBV29-1	few	NA	TRBJ1-4
CAIRGEGQAEAFF	TGTGCCATCAGGGGGGAGGGACAGGCTGAAGCTTTCTTT	TRBV10-3	NA	TRBD1	TRBJ1-1
CASSFRDRSEQFF	TGTGCCAGCAGCTTTCGGGACAGGTCTGAGCAGTTCTTC	TRBV7-9	NA	TRBD1	TRBJ2-1
CASSPGQGTFFF	TGTGCCAGCTCACCGGGACAGGGAACCTTTTTCTTT	TRBV18	NA	TRBD1	TRBJ1-1
CASSLVTGAYNEQFF	TGTGCCAGCAGCTTGGTGACTGGAGCCTACAATGAGCAGTTCTTC	TRBV5-5	NA	NA	TRBJ2-1
CASSHSSGNTIYF	TGTGCCAGCAGCCACAGCTCTGGAAACACCATATATTTT	TRBV7-9	NA	NA	TRBJ1-3
CASTWQNNEQFF	TGTGCCAGCACGTGGCAGAACAATGAGCAGTTCTTC	TRBV6-6	NA	NA	TRBJ2-1
CASSETDTQYF	TGTGCCAGCAGCGAGACAGATACGCAGTATTTT	TRBV7-9	once	NA	TRBJ2-3
CASSILTGAYGYTF	TGTGCCAGTAGTATCCTAACAGGAGCTTATGGCTACACCTTC	TRBV19	NA	NA	TRBJ1-2
CASSLLRGYTF	TGTGCCAGCAGCTTACTGCGCGGCTACACCTTC	TRBV7-2	few	NA	TRBJ1-2
CASSITAGQGNYGYTF	TGTGCCAGTAGTATCACGGCAGGGCAGGGGAACTATGGCTACACCTTC	TRBV19	NA	NA	TRBJ1-2
CASSQDRRRQGAIGKETQYF	TGTGCCAGCAGCCAAGATCGCCGACGACAGGGGGCGATCGGTAAGGAGACCCAGTACTTC	TRBV4-2	NA	TRBD1	TRBJ2-5
CASSDGGITDTQYF	TGCGCCAGCAGCGATGGGGGGATAACAGATACGCAGTATTTT	TRBV5-1	NA	NA	TRBJ2-3
CASSASGTGGLKKLFF	TGTGCCAGCAGCGCCTCGGGAACAGGGGGATTGAAAAAACTGTTTTTT	TRBV9	NA	TRBD1	TRBJ1-4
CAWSVQAGGPGEQYF	TGTGCCTGGAGTGTACAAGCGGGAGGGCCCGGCGAGCAGTACTTC	TRBV30	NA	TRBD2	TRBJ2-7
CASSSVSGTGPNTEAFF	TGTGCCAGCAGCTCCGTTTCCGGGACAGGACCGAACACTGAAGCTTTCTTT	TRBV27	NA	TRBD1	TRBJ1-1
CASSPGRTSRSGETQYF	TGTGCCAGCAGCCCCGGTAGGACTAGCCGTTCGGGGGAGACCCAGTACTTC	TRBV4-2	NA	TRBD2	TRBJ2-5
CATSRTGRSYNEQFF	TGTGCCACCAGCAGAACAGGCCGCTCCTACAATGAGCAGTTCTTC	TRBV15	once	NA	TRBJ2-1
CASSRYTGASYEQYF	TGCGCCAGCAGCCGCTACACAGGGGCCTCCTACGAGCAGTACTTC	TRBV5-1	NA	TRBD1	TRBJ2-7
CATRQGLNTEAFF	TGTGCCACCCGACAGGGATTGAACACTGAAGCTTTCTTT	TRBV10-3	NA	TRBD1	TRBJ1-1
CASSPAYGQSTDTQYF	TGTGCCAGCTCACCTGCGTACGGACAGTCCACAGATACGCAGTATTTT	TRBV18	few	NA	TRBJ2-3
CASSYWAGEGADTQYF	TGTGCCAGCAGTTACTGGGCGGGAGAAGGAGCAGATACGCAGTATTTT	TRBV6-5	NA	TRBD2	TRBJ2-3
CASSSHSNQGLANGELFF	TGTGCCAGCAGCTCCCACAGTAACCAGGGACTAGCGAACGGGGAGCTGTTTTTT	TRBV11-3	few	TRBD2	TRBJ2-2
CASSSRQGESGEQYF	TGTGCCAGCAGCTCGAGGCAGGGGGAGTCTGGCGAGCAGTACTTC	TRBV7-2	NA	TRBD1	TRBJ2-7
CASSLRYGSYTF	TGTGCCAGCAGTTTAAGATACGGGAGCTACACCTTC	TRBV28	NA	NA	TRBJ1-2
CASSQVVPTDTQYF	TGTGCCAGCAGCCAAGTAGTCCCCACAGATACGCAGTATTTT	TRBV4-2	once	NA	TRBJ2-3
CASSKGAVGEKLFF	TGTGCCAGCAGTAAGGGGGCTGTAGGTGAAAAACTGTTTTTT	TRBV27	NA	TRBD1	TRBJ1-4
CASRPRGLRSSYNEQFF	TGTGCCAGCAGGCCACGGGGGTTGAGGAGCTCCTACAATGAGCAGTTCTTC	TRBV2	NA	NA	TRBJ2-1
CASSSSGAPYGYTF	TGTGCCAGCAGCTCGTCAGGGGCCCCTTATGGCTACACCTTC	TRBV7-3	NA	NA	TRBJ1-2
CAISESEQGSNQPQHF	TGTGCCATCAGTGAGTCGGAACAGGGTAGCAATCAGCCCCAGCATTTT	TRBV10-3	NA	NA	TRBJ1-5
CASSRATEYSNQPQHF	TGTGCCAGTAGTAGGGCTACAGAGTATAGCAATCAGCCCCAGCATTTT	TRBV19	few	NA	TRBJ1-5
CASSVGSGRKGNEQFF	TGTGCCAGCAGCGTAGGCAGCGGAAGGAAGGGCAATGAGCAGTTCTTC	TRBV9	once	NA	TRBJ2-1